This TCR beta chain was found in a study of T cell responses to AZD1222 COVID-19 vaccine. Looked up from germline, CDR1 is LNHDA and CDR2 is SQIVND (reference sequence). Trimming pared 3 bases from V and 2 bases from J, leaving 14 bases between. This CDR3 is built from 16 residues. TCRdb keeps only in-frame clones here, not all; method: immunoSEQ multiplex PCR. The sample holds more than 80,000 clones; approximately 89% are singletons and the top ten take more than 25%. The sequences come from peripheral blood, collected 28 days after the second AZD1222 dose. This receptor was obtained from an adult who received the AZD1222 COVID-19 vaccine. The gene calls are TRBV19 and TRBJ1-5; possibly TRBD1 for D (6 bases). The CDR3 loop is CASSIWDTSRNQPQHF. The DNA of the CDR3 is TGTGCCAGTAGTATCTGGGACACCTCTCGCAATCAGCCCCAGCATTTT.